Below are 9 T cell receptor beta chains sequenced from a single sample in a study of T cells in Graves' hyperthyroidism and ophthalmopathy. Regions amplified from RNA transcripts were the TCR beta CDR3 regions. In the first-round RT-PCR of the TCR CDR3, the HTBI primer set was used. A single record per CDR3 protein comes from TCRdb applying MiXCR to the multiplex PCR reads. The profile shows about 420,000 distinct CDR3 sequences, roughly an eighth of them singletons. Sequencing was performed on blood. The source of these receptors is a woman under 30 with Graves' hyperthyroidism.

This chain joins TRBV12-3 or TRBV12-4 and TRBJ2-7; no clear D. This CDR3 has 13 residues. Deletions cut 0 bases from V and 6 bases from J, with 9 bases between. The CDR3 DNA reads as TGTGCCAGCAGTTTAGCGGTTTCTGGCGAGCAGTACTTC. It codes for CASSLAVSGEQYF.

The chain is built from TRBV10-3 and TRBJ2-3; 9 positions agree with TRBD2. The junction had 6 bases not matched to a gene; V was cut back by 8 bases and J by 0 bases. The CDR3 covers 15 residues. Germline V gives CDR1 ENHRY, CDR2 SYGVKD. CDR3: CAIGVAGASTDTQYF. CDR3 coding DNA: TGTGCCATCGGGGTAGCGGGGGCTAGCACAGATACGCAGTATTTT.

This clonotype came up many times. This chain links TRBV6-2 or TRBV6-3 with TRBJ2-1; TRBD2 aligns across 15 bases. With V trimmed by 3 bases and J by 3 bases, 6 bases remained unmatched. Per the germline V gene, CDR1 is MNHEY and CDR2 is SVGEGT. The CDR3 runs 18 residues. CDR3 region: CASSYDGLAGGDYNEQFF. CDR3 DNA sequence: TGTGCCAGCAGTTATGACGGACTAGCGGGAGGGGACTACAATGAGCAGTTCTTC.

This rearrangement joins TRBV7-2 to TRBJ1-4; D is undetermined. Trimming cost V 4 bases and J 8 bases, with 11 bases left between them. CDR3 length: 13 amino acids. Germline V gene data show CDR1 as SGHTA and CDR2 as FQGNSA. The chain's CDR3 is CASSSPVGEKLFF. CDR3 sequence (DNA): TGTGCCAGCAGCTCCCCCGTAGGGGAAAAACTGTTTTTT.

The table lists this clonotype with a few counts. The chain combines TRBV18 with TRBJ1-2; no clear D. V lost 4 bases and J 3 bases, leaving 15 bases between the germline ends. The germline CDR1 and CDR2 sequences are KGHSH and LQKENI. This CDR3 is 15 amino acids long. CDR3 protein: CASSRTDSPYYGYTF. DNA for the CDR3: TGTGCCAGCTCACGAACGGACTCGCCTTACTATGGCTACACCTTC.

This clonotype was recorded a few times. V is TRBV7-2 and J is TRBJ2-3; TRBD2 matches 16 bases. CDR3 size: 16 residues. V dropped 5 bases and J dropped 5; count of bases not matched to a gene: 4. CDR1 SGHTA and CDR2 FQGNSA come from the germline V gene. For the CDR3, the DNA is TGTGCCAGCAGCCCGGGGACTAGCGGGAGGGAAGATACGCAGTATTTT. It yields the protein CASSPGTSGREDTQYF.

The sample holds many counts of this clonotype. This chain uses TRBV6-2 or TRBV6-3 with TRBJ2-7, with TRBD2 matching 12 bases. V gave up 5 bases and J gave up 5 bases; unmatched junction bases: 4. CDR1 is MNHEY, CDR2 SVGEGT, per germline. The CDR3 length is 14 residues. CDR3 DNA sequence: TGTGCCAGCAGTCGACTAGCGGGAGCGAACGAGCAGTACTTC. It specifies CASSRLAGANEQYF.

This clonotype was observed at least ten times. V usage is TRBV27 and J usage is TRBJ2-7, with 14 bases matching TRBD2. The CDR3 is 14 residues long. Per the germline V gene, CDR1 is MNHEY and CDR2 is SMNVEV (reference sequence). V gave up 5 bases and J gave up 3 bases; unmatched junction bases: 0. CDR3 residues: CASSGLAGGYEQYF. The CDR3 coding sequence is TGTGCCAGCAGTGGACTAGCGGGAGGCTACGAGCAGTACTTC.

Only a few counts were recorded for this clonotype. The rearrangement uses TRBV11-3 and TRBJ2-1, with 10 nucleotides matching TRBD2. There are 14 residues in the CDR3. The J segment lost 5 bases and the V segment lost 6 bases, leaving 4 bases of the junction unmatched. CDR1 is SGHNT and CDR2 is YENEEA in the germline V gene. The CDR3 DNA sequence: TGTGCCAGCAGTCGTGGACTAGCGGACAATGAGCAGTTCTTC. This translates into CASSRGLADNEQFF. Full variable domain (rest looked up from reference TRBV11-3 and TRBJ2-1): EAGVVQSPRYKIIEKKQPVAFWCNPISGHNTLYWYLQNLGQGPELLIRYENEEAVDDSQLPKDRFSAERLKGVDSTLKIQPAELGDSAVYLCASSRGLADNEQFFGPGTRLTVL.